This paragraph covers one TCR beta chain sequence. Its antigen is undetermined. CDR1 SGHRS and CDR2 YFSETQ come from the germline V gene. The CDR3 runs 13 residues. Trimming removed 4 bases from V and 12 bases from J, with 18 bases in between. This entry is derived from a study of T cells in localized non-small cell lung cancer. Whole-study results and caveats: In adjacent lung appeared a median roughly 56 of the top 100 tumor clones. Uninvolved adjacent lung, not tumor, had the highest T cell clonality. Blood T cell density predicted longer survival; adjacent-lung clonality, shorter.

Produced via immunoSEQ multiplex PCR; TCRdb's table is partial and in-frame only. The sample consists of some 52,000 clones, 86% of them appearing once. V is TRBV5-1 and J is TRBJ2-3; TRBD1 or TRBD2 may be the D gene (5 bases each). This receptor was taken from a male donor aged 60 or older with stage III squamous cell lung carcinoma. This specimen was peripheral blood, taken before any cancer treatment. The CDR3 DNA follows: TGCGCCAGCAGCACACGGGACGTTTGGGGACAGTATTTT. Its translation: CASSTRDVWGQYF.